This T cell receptor (beta chain) is from a study of a mutant IDH1 vaccine in newly diagnosed glioma. With respect to this clone: The junction departs from the called germline gene at one end, perhaps through a read error.

Libraries were prepared by immunoSEQ multiplex PCR; TCRdb keeps only in-frame clonotypes and omits some of them. This table has around 99,000 clones, over 75% appearing once. Germline CDR1 and CDR2: SSHAT and FNYEAQ (reference sequence). The CDR3 has 15 residues. Noted time point: baseline, week 1 (first vaccination visit). Treatment given: pre-vaccination baseline after standard-of-care therapy. The sequence derives from a man aged 35-49 years with glioma. The rearrangement joins TRBV7-7 to TRBJ1-5, with a weak D call TRBD1 (5 bases). This material consisted of PBMCs, taken from a glioma patient treated with radiotherapy, temozolomide or both. CDR3 DNA sequence: TGTGCTAGCAGCAGCCGAGAGGGGAGCAATCAGCCCCAGCATTTT. Residues: CASSSREGSNQPQHF.